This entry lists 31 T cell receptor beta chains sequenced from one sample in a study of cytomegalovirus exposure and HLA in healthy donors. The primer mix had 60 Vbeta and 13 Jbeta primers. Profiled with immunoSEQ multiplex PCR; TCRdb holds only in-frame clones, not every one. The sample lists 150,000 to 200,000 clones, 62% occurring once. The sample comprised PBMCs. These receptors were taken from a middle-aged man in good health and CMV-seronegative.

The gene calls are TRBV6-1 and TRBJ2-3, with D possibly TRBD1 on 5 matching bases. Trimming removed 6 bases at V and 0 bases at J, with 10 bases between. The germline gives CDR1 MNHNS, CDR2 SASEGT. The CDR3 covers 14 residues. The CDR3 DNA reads TGTGCCAGCAGGGGGCTAACAAGCACAGATACGCAGTATTTT. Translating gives CASRGLTSTDTQYF.

The CDR3 sequence: CASRPAGQGTGNIQYF. The CDR3 DNA reads as TGTGCCAGTAGGCCCGCGGGACAGGGGACGGGAAACATTCAGTACTTC. J is TRBJ2-4 and V is TRBV19; 10 nucleotides agree with TRBD1. CDR1 LNHDA and CDR2 SQIVND come from the germline V gene (reference sequence). This CDR3 contains 16 residues. The trim removed 6 bases at V and 6 bases at J, leaving 11 bases unmatched.

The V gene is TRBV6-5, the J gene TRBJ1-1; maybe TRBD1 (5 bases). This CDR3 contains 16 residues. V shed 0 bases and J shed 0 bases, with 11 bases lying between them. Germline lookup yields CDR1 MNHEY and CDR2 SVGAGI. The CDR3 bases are TGTGCCAGCAGTTACTCCGGGGGTGGAATGAACACTGAAGCTTTCTTT. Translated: CASSYSGGGMNTEAFF.

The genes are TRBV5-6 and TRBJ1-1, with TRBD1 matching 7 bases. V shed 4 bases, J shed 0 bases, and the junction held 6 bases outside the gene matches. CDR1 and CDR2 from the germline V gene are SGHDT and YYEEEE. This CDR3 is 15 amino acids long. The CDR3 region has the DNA TGTGCCAGCAGCAAGGGACAGCTGATGAACACTGAAGCTTTCTTT. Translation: CASSKGQLMNTEAFF.

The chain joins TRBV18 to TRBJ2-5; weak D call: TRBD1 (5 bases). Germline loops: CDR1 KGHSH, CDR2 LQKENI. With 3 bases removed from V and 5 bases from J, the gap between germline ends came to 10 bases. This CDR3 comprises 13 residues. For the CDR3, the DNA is TGTGCCAGCTCACCGGGCCAGGGTGAGACCCAGTACTTC. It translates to CASSPGQGETQYF. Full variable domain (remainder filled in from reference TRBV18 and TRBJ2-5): NAGVMQNPRHLVRRRGQEARLRCSPMKGHSHVYWYRQLPEEGLKFMVYLQKENIIDESGMPKERFSAEFPKEGPSILRIQQVVRGDSAAYFCASSPGQGETQYFGPGTRLLVL.

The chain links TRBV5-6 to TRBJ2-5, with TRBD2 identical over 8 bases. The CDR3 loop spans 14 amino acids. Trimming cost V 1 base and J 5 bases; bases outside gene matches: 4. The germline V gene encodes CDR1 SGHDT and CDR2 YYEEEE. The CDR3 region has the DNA TGTGCCAGCAGCTTGCGGGAGGGCCGGGAGACCCAGTACTTC. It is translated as CASSLREGRETQYF.

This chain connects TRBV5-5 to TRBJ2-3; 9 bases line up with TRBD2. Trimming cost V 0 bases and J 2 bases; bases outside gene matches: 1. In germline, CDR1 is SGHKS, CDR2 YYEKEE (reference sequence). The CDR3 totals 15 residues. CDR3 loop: CASSLVAGVTDTQYF. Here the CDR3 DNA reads TGTGCCAGCAGCTTGGTAGCGGGAGTCACAGATACGCAGTATTTT.

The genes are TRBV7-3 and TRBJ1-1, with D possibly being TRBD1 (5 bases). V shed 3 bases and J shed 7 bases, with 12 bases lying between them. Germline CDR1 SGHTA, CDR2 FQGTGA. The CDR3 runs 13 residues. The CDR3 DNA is TGTGCCAGCAGCTTTACCGGGGGACTTGAAGCTTTCTTT. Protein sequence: CASSFTGGLEAFF. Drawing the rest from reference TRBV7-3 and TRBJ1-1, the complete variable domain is GAGVSQTPSNKVTEKGKYVELRCDPISGHTALYWYRQSLGQGPEFLIYFQGTGAADDSGLPNDRFFAVRPEGSVSTLKIQRTERGDSAVYLCASSFTGGLEAFFGQGTRLTVV.

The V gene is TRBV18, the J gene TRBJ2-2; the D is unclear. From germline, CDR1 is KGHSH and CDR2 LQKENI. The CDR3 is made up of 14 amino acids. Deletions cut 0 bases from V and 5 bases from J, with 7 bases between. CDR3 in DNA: TGTGCCAGCTCACCACCTCCGGGTACCGGGGAGCTGTTTTTT. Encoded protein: CASSPPPGTGELFF.

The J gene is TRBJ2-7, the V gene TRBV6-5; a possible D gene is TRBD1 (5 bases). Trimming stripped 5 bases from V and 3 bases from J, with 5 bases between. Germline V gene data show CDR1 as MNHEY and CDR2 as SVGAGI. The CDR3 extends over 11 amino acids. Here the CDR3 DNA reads TGTGCCAGCAGTGACAGCTACGAGCAGTACTTC. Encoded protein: CASSDSYEQYF.

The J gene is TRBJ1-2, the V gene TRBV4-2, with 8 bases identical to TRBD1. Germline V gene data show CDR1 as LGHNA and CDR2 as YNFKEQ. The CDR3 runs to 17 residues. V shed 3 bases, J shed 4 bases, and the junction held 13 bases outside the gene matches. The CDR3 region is CASSHPPGTGGGYGYTF. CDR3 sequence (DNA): TGTGCCAGCAGCCACCCCCCGGGAACAGGGGGTGGCTATGGCTACACCTTC.

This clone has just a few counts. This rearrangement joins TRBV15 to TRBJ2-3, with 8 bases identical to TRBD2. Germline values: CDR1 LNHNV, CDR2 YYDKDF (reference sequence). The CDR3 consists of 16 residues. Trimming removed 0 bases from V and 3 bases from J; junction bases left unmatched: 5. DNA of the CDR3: TGTGCCACCAGCAGAGATCCAGCGGGAGTTACAGATACGCAGTATTTT. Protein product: CATSRDPAGVTDTQYF.

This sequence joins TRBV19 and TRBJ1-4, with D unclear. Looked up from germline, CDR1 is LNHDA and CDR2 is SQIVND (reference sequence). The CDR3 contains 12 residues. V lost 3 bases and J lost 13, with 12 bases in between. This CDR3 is CASSMSEIRLFF. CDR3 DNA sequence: TGTGCCAGTAGTATGTCGGAGATCAGACTGTTTTTT.

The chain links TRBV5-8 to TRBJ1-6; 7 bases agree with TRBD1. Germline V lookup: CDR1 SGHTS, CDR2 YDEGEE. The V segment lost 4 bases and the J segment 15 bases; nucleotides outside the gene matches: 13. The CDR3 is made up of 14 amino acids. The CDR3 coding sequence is TGTGCCAGCAGCAAGGTCTCGACAGGGATGCTCCTCCACTTT. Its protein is CASSKVSTGMLLHF.

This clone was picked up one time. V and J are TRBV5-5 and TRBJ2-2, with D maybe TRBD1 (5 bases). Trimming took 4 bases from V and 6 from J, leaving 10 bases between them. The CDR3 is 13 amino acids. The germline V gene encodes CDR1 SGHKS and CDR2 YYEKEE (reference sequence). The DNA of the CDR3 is TGTGCCAGCAGCGTCAGGGCGTCCGGGGAGCTGTTTTTT. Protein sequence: CASSVRASGELFF.

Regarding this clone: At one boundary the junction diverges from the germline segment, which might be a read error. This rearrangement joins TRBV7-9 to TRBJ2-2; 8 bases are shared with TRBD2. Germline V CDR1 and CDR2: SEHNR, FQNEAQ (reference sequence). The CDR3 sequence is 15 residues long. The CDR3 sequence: CSSSPGGANTGELFF. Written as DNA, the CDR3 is TGTTCCAGCAGCCCCGGGGGGGCGAACACCGGGGAGCTGTTTTTT.

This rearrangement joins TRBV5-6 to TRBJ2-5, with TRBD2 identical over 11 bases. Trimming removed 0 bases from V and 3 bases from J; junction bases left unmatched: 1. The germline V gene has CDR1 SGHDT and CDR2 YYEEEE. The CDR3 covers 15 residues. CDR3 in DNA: TGTGCCAGCAGCTTGGCTAGCGGGGGGAAAGAGACCCAGTACTTC. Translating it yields CASSLASGGKETQYF.

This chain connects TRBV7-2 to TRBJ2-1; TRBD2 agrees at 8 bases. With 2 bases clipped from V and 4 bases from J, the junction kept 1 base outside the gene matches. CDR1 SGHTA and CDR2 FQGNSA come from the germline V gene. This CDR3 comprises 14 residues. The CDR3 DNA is TGTGCCAGCAGCTTACGCGGGAGGTACAATGAGCAGTTCTTC. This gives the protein CASSLRGRYNEQFF.

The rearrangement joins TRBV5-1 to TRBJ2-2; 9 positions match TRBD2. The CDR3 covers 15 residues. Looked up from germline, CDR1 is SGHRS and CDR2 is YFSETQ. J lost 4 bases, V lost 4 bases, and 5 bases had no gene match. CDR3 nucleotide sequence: TGCGCCAGCAGCCGGCGGGGGGGTTCCACCGGGGAGCTGTTTTTT. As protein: CASSRRGGSTGELFF.

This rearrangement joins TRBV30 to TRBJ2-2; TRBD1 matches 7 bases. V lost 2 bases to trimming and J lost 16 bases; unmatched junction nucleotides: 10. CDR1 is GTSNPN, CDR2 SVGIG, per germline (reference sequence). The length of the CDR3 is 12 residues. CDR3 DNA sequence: TGTGCCTGGAGTACGGGACAGTTTGTTCCGTTTTTT. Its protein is CAWSTGQFVPFF.

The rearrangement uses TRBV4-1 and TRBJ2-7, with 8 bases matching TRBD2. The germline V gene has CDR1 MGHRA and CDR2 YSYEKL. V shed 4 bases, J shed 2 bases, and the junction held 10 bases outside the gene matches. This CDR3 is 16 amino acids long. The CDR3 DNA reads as TGCGCCAGCAGCCCCCCCAGCCGGGGGGGGGCCTACGAGCAGTACTTC. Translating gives CASSPPSRGGAYEQYF.

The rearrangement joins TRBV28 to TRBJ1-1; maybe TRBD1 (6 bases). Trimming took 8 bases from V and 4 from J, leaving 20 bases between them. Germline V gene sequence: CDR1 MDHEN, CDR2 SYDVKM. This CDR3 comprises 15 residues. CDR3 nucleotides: TGTGCCAGCCCACCGGGACACGGAGTTGGCACTGAAGCTTTCTTT. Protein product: CASPPGHGVGTEAFF.

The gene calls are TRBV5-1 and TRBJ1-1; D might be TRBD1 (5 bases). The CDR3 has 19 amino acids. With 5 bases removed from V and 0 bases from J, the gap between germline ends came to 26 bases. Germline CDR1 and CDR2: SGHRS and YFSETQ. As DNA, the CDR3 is TGCGCCAGCAGTTCCGGACGTCCAGGGATTGGAGAGATGAACACTGAAGCTTTCTTT. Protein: CASSSGRPGIGEMNTEAFF. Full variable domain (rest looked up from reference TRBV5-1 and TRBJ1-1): KAGVTQTPRYLIKTRGQQVTLSCSPISGHRSVSWYQQTPGQGLQFLFEYFSETQRNKGNFPGRFSGRQFSNSRSEMNVSTLELGDSALYLCASSSGRPGIGEMNTEAFFGQGTRLTVV.

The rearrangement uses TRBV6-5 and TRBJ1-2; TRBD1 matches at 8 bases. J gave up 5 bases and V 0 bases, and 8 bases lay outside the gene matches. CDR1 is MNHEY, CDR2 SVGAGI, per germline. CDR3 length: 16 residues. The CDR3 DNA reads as TGTGCCAGCAGTTACTCGGGACAGGAAATATTATATGGCTACACCTTC. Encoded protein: CASSYSGQEILYGYTF.

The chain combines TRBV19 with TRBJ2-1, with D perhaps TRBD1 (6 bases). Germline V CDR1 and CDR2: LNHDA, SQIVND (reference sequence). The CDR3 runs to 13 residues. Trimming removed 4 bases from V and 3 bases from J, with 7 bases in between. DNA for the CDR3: TGTGCCAGTAGTAGGGACAACTACAATGAGCAGTTCTTC. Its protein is CASSRDNYNEQFF.

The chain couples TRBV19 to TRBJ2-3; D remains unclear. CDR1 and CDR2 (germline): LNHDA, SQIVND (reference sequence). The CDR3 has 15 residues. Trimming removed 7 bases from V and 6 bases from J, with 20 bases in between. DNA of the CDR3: TGTGCCAGTACCATCGGCGGCGGCCAGAGGGATACGCAGTATTTT. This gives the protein CASTIGGGQRDTQYF.

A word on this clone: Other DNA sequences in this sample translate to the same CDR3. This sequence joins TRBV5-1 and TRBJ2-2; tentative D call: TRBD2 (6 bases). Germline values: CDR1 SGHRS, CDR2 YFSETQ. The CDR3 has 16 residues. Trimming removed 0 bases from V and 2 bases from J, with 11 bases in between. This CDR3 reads CASSLGGLLNTGELFF. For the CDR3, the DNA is TGCGCCAGCAGCTTGGGGGGACTGTTAAACACCGGGGAGCTGTTTTTT.

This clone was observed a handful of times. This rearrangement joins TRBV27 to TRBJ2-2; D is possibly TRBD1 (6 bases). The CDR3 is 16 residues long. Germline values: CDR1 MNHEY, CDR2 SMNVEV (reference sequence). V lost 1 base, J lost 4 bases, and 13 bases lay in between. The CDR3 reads CASSLLNRARTGELFF. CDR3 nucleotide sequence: TGTGCCAGCAGTTTATTGAACAGGGCGCGCACCGGGGAGCTGTTTTTT.

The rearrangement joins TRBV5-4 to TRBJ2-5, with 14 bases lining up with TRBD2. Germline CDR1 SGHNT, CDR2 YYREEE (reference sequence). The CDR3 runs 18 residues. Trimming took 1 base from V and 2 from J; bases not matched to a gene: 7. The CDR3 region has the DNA TGTGCCAGCAGCTTGTCTGTTTGGACTAGCGGGGGGCAAGAGACCCAGTACTTC. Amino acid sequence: CASSLSVWTSGGQETQYF.

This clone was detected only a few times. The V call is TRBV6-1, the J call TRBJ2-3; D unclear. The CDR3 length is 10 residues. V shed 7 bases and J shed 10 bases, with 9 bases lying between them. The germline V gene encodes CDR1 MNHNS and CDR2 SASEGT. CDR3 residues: CASNGIAQYF. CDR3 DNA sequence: TGTGCCAGCAATGGTATAGCGCAGTATTTT.

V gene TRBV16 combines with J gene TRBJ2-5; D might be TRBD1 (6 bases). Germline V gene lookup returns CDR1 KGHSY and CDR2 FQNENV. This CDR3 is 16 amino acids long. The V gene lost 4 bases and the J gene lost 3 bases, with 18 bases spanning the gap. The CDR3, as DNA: TGTGCCAGCAGCCGAGGCTCGTGGGGGCTAGAAGAGACCCAGTACTTC. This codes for CASSRGSWGLEETQYF. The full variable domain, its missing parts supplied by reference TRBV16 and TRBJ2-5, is GEEVAQTPKHLVRGEGQKAKLYCAPIKGHSYVFWYQQVLKNEFKFLISFQNENVFDETGMPKERFSAKCLPNSPCSLEIQATKLEDSAVYFCASSRGSWGLEETQYFGPGTRLLVL.